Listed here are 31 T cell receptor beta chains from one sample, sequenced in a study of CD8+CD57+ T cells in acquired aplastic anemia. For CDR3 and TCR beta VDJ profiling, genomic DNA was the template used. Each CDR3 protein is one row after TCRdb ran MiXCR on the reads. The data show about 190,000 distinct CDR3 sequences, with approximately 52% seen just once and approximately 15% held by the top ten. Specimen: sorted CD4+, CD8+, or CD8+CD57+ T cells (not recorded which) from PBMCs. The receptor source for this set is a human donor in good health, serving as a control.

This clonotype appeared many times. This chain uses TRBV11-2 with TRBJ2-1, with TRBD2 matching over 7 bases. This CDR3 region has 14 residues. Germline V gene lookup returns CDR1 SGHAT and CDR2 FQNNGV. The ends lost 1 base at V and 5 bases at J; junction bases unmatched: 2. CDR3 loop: CASSLGLANNEQFF. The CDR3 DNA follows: TGTGCCAGCAGCTTAGGACTAGCCAACAATGAGCAGTTCTTC.

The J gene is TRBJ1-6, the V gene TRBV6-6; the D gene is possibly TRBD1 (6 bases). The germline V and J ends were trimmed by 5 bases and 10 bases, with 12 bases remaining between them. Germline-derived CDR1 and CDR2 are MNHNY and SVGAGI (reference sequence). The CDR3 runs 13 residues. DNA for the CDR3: TGTGCCAGCAGTAAGACAGGTAGCTCACCCCTCCACTTT. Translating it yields CASSKTGSSPLHF.

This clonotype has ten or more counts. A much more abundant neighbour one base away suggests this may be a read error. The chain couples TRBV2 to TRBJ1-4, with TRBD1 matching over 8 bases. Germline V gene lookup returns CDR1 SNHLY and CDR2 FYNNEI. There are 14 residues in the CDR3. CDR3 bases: TGTGCCAGCCTGGGTGGCAGGGGGCCTGAAAAACCGTTTTTT. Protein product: CASLGGRGPEKPFF.

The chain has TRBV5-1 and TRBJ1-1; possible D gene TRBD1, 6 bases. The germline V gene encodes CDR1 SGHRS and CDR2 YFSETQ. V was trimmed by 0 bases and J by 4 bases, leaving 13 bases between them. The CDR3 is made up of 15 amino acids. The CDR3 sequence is CASSLDGRGGTEAFF. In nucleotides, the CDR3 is TGCGCCAGCAGCTTGGACGGGAGGGGGGGCACTGAAGCTTTCTTT.

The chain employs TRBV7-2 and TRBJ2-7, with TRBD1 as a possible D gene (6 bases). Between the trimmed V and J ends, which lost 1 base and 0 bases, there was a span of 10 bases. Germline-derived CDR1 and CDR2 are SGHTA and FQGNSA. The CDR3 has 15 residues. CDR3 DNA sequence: TGTGCCAGCAGCTTAGGTCCAGGGGTCTCCTACGAGCAGTACTTC. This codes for CASSLGPGVSYEQYF.

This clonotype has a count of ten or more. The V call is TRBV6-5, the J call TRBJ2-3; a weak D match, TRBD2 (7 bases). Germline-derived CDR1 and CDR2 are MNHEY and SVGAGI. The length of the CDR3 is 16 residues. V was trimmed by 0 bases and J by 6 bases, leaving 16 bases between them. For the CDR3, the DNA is TGTGCCAGCAGTTACTCAGGGGGGGGCCTTGGCGATACGCAGTATTTT. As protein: CASSYSGGGLGDTQYF.

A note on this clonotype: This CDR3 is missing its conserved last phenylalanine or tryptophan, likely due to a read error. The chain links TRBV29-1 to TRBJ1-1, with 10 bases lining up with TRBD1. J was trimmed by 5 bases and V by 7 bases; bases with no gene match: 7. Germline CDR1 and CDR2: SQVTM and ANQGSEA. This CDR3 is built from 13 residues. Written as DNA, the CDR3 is TGCAGCGCCCGGGACAGGGGAGGAACTGAAGCTTTCCTT. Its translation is CSARDRGGTEAFL.

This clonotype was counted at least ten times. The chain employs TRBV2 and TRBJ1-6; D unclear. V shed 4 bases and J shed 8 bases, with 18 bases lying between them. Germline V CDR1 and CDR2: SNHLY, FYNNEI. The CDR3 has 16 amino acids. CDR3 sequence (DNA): TGTGCCAGCAGTGCAAGCAGGAACCCTTGGGATTCACCCCTCCACTTT. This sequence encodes CASSASRNPWDSPLHF.

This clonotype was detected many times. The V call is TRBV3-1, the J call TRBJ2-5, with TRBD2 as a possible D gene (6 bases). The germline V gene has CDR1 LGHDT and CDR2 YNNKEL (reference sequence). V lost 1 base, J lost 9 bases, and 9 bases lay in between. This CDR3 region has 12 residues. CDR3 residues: CASSQGSGAQYF. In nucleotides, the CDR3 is TGTGCCAGCAGCCAAGGGTCGGGAGCCCAGTACTTC.

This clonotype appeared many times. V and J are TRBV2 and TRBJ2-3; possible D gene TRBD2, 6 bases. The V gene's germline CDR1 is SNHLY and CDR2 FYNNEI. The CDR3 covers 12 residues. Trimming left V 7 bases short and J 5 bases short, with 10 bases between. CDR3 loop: CASTYGGDTQYF. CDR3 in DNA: TGTGCCAGCACTTACGGGGGAGATACGCAGTATTTT.

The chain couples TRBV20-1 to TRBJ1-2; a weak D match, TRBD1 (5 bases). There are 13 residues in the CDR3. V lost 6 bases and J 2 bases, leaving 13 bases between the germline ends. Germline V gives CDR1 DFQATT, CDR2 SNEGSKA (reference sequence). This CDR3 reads CSAQGRGNYGYTF. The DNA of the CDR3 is TGCAGTGCCCAGGGTCGGGGAAACTATGGCTACACCTTC.

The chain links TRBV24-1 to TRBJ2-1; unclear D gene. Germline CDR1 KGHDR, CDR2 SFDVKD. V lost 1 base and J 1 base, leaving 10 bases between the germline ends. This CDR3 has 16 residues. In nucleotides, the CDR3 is TGTGCCACCAGTGATTTATACACCGAGTCCTACAATGAGCAGTTCTTC. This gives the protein CATSDLYTESYNEQFF.

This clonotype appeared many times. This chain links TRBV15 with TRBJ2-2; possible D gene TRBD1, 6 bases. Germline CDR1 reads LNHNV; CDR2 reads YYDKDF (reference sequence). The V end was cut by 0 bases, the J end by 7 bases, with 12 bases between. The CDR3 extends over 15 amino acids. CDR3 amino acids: CATSRDRGTGGELFF. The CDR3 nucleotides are TGTGCCACCAGCAGAGACAGGGGTACGGGCGGGGAGCTGTTTTTT.

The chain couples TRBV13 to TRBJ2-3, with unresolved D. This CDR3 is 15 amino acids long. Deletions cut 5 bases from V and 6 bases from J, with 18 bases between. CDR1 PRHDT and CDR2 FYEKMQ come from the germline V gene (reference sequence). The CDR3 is CASSLRSRSRDTQYF. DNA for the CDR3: TGTGCCAGCAGCCTACGTAGCAGGTCACGGGATACGCAGTATTTT.

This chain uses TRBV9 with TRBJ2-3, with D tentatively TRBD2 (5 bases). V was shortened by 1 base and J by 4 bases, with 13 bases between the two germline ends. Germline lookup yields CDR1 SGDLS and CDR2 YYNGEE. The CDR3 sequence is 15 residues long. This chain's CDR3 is CASSVRSTEADTQYF. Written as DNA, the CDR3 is TGTGCCAGCAGCGTAAGGTCGACGGAGGCAGATACGCAGTATTTT.

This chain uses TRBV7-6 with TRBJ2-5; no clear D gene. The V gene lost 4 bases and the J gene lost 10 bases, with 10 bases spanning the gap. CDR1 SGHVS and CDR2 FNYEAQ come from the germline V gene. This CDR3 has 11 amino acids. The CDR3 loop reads CASSSAEDQYF. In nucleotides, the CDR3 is TGTGCCAGCAGCTCAGCAGAGGACCAGTACTTC.

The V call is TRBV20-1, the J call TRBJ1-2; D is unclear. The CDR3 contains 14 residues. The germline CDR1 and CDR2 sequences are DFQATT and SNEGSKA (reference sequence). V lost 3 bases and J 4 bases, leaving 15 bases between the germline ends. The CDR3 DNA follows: TGCAGTGCTAGCACGGGAGATACCCCCTATGGCTACACCTTC. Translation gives CSASTGDTPYGYTF.

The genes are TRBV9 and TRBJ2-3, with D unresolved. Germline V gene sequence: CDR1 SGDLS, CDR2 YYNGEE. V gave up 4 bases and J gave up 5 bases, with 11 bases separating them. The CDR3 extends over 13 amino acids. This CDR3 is CASSLRPVDTQYF. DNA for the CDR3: TGTGCCAGCAGCCTACGGCCCGTAGATACGCAGTATTTT. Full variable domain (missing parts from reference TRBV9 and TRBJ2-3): DSGVTQTPKHLITATGQRVTLRCSPRSGDLSVYWYQQSLDQGLQFLIQYYNGEERAKGNILERFSAQQFPDLHSELNLSSLELGDSALYFCASSLRPVDTQYFGPGTRLTVL.

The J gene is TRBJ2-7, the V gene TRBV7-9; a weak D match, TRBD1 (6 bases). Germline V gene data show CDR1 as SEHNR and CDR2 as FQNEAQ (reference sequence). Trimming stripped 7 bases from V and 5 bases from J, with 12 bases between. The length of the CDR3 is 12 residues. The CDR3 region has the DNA TGTGCCAGCACCCAAGGGGGACACGAGCAGTACTTC. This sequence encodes CASTQGGHEQYF. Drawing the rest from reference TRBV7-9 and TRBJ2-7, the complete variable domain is DTGVSQNPRHKITKRGQNVTFRCDPISEHNRLYWYRQTLGQGPEFLTYFQNEAQLEKSRLLSDRFSAERPKGSFSTLEIQRTEQGDSAMYLCASTQGGHEQYFGPGTRLTVT.

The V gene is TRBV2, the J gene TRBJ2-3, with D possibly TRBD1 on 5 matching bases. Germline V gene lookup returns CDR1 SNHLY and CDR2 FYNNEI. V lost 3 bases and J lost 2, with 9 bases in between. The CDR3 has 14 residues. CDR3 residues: CASSEYRITDTQYF. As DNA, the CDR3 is TGTGCCAGCAGTGAGTACAGGATCACAGATACGCAGTATTTT.

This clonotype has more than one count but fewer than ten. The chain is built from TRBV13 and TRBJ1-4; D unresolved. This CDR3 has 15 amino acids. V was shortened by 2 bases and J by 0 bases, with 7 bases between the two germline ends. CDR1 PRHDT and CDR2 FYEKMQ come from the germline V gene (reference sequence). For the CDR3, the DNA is TGTGCCAGCAGCTTAAGCGGGACAACTAATGAAAAACTGTTTTTT. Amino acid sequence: CASSLSGTTNEKLFF.

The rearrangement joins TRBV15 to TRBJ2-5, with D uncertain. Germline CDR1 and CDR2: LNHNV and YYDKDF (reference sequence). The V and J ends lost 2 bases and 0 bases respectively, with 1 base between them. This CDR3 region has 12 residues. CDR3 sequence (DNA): TGTGCCACCAGCAGATACCAAGAGACCCAGTACTTC. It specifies CATSRYQETQYF.

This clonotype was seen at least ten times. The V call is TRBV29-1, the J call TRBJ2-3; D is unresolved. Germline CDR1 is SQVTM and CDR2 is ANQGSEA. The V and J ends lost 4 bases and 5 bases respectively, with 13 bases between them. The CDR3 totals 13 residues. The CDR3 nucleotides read TGCAGCGTTGTTAGGACCGTGGGAGATACGCAGTATTTT. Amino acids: CSVVRTVGDTQYF.

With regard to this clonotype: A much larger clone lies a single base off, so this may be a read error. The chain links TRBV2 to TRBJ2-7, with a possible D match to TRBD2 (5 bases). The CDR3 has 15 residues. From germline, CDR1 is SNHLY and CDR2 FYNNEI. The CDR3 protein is CASSNVGLDSYERYF. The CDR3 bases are TGTGCCAGCAGCAACGTTGGACTCGACTCCTACGAGCGGTACTTC.

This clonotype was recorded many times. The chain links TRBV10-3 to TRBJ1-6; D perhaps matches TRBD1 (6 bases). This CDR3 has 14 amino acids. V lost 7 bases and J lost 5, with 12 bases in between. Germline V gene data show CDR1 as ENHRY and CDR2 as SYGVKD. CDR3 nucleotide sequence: TGTGCCATCAATGGGGGGGCAGATAATTCACCCCTCCACTTT. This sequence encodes CAINGGADNSPLHF.

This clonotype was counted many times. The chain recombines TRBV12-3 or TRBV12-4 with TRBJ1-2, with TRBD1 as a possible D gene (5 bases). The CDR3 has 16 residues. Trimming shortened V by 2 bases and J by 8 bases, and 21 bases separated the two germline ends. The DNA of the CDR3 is TGTGCCAGCAGTTTATCGCCCCAGGGACGGTCGGACGGCTACACCTTC. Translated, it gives CASSLSPQGRSDGYTF.

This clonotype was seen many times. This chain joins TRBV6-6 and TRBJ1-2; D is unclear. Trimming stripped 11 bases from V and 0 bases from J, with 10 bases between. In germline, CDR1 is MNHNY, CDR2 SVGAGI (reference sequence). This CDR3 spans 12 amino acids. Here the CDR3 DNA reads TGTGCCGGGTCAGATACTAACTATGGCTACACCTTC. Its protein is CAGSDTNYGYTF.

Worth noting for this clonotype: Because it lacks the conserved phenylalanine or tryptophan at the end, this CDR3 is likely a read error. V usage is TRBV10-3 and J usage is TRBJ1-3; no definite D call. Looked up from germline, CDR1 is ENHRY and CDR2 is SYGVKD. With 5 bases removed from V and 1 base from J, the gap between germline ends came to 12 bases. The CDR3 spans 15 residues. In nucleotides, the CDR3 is TGTGCCATCAGTCTAGCGACTGGTTCTGGAAACACCATATATTCT. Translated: CAISLATGSGNTIYS.

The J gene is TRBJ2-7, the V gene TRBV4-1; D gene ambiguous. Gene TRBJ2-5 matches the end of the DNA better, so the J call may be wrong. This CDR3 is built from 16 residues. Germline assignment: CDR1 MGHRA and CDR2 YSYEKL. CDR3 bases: TGCGCCAGCAGCCAAGATGGCGTTGGAACAGTAGAGACCCAGTACTTC. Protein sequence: CASSQDGVGTVETQYF.

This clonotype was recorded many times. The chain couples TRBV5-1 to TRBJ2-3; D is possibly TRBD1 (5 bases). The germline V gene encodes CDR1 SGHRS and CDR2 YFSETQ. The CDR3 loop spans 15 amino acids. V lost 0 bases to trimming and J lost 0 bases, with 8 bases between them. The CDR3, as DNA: TGCGCCAGCAGCTTGGAGGCAGGGAGCACAGATACGCAGTATTTT. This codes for CASSLEAGSTDTQYF.

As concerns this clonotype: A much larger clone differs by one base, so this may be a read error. The chain's CDR3 is CASSPWAGATGELFF. DNA of the CDR3: TGTGCCAGCAGCCCCTGGGCAGGCGCTACCGGGGAGCTGTTTTTT. The genes are TRBV5-4 and TRBJ2-2; no reliable D call. This CDR3 spans 15 amino acids. V was cut by 4 bases and J by 5 bases, with 15 bases left in between. CDR1 and CDR2 (germline): SGHNT, YYREEE (reference sequence).